The clone carrying this TCR beta chain was seen many times. This sample is drawn from a study of human T cells and chemical hapten exposure. The overall study: 2% DPC was applied to around 2 cm by around 2 cm of upper inner arm skin for sensitization.

After removal of 6 bases from V and 3 bases from J, the junction contained 10 bases not matched to a gene. Per the germline V gene, CDR1 is MDHEN and CDR2 is SYDVKM. The CDR3 spans 16 residues. TCRdb re-called the RACE reads with MiXCR, one entry per CDR3 protein. The data contain hundreds of thousands of distinct CDR3 sequences, more than 5% of them singletons. Time point given: patch test 2, 6 weeks after DPC sensitization. Described treatment: therapeutic diphenylcyclopropenone sensitization with weekly scalp DPC. The sequencing here drew on whole blood, taken in connection with sensitization to the hapten diphenylcyclopropenone (DPC). The receptor was derived from a woman between 18 and 30 years old with alopecia areata. Some clones in this sample may be carry-over from other donors' samples. The V gene is TRBV28, the J gene TRBJ2-3; TRBD2 agrees at 9 bases. This CDR3 reads CASSKVAGDGTDTQYF. The CDR3 DNA reads TGTGCCAGCAGCAAGGTAGCGGGGGACGGGACAGATACGCAGTATTTT.